These 10 T cell receptor beta chains were all obtained from the same sample, sequenced in a study of prognosis after radiotherapy for stage I lung cancer (dated by TCRdb to the early 2020s). Data came from an Illumina HiSeq 3000. Two rounds of multiplex PCR were used to amplify the TCR beta CDR3 region from genomic DNA. The first PCR round used primers specific to each TRBV and TRBJ gene, with sequences filed in Chinese patent CN105087789A. TCRdb applied fastp at Q25 and MiXCR to the public reads, then kept only in-frame beta chains. Rows with one shared CDR3 protein collapse into an entry with the most common genes and DNA. This sample lists 23,000 or so distinct CDR3 sequences; about 36% were detected once. The ten biggest clones cover approximately 60% of the sample. This sample comprised PBMCs, obtained before or after stereotactic body radiation therapy (not recorded which). These receptors all stem from a donor of 50 years or more with non-small cell lung cancer.

This clonotype was detected ten times or more. V usage is TRBV24-1 and J usage is TRBJ2-1, with 15 bases that match TRBD2. This CDR3 has 16 amino acids. Germline V gene sequence: CDR1 KGHDR, CDR2 SFDVKD. Trimming cost V 3 bases and J 6 bases; bases outside gene matches: 2. The CDR3: CATSDRTSGRANEQFF. In DNA, the CDR3 is TGTGCCACCAGTGATCGGACTAGCGGGAGGGCCAATGAGCAGTTCTTC.

This clonotype occurred many times. This chain uses TRBV4-3 with TRBJ1-5; D not resolved. The germline V gene has CDR1 LGHNA and CDR2 YSLEER. V lost 0 bases to trimming and J lost 1 base, with 7 bases between them. CDR3 size: 15 residues. The CDR3 DNA follows: TGCGCCAGCAGCCAAGATTACGGAAGCAATCAGCCCCAGCATTTT. Translation: CASSQDYGSNQPQHF.

Turning to this clonotype: A much larger clone sits a single nucleotide away, making a read error possible. This rearrangement joins TRBV4-1 to TRBJ1-2; TRBD1 matches 7 bases. There are 13 residues in the CDR3. In germline, CDR1 is MGHRA, CDR2 YSYEKL. The V and J ends lost 4 bases and 2 bases, in that order; junction bases with no gene match: 1. DNA of the CDR3: TGCGCCAGCAGCCGGGACAGAAACTATGGCTACACCTTC. Its translation: CASSRDRNYGYTF.

This clonotype was recorded at least ten times. V is TRBV2 and J is TRBJ2-7; D unresolved. CDR1 SNHLY and CDR2 FYNNEI come from the germline V gene. This CDR3 is built from 14 residues. V lost 0 bases and J 6 bases, leaving 12 bases between the germline ends. The CDR3 here is CASSEAGRLGEQYF. The CDR3 DNA reads TGTGCCAGCAGTGAAGCGGGCCGTTTGGGCGAGCAGTACTTC.

This clonotype was seen repeatedly, ten times or more. The CDR3 bases are TGCAGTGCTAGAAAGACAGGGGTGGCCACTGAAGCTTTCTTT. Translating gives CSARKTGVATEAFF. The chain carries TRBV20-1 and TRBJ1-1; 8 nucleotides match TRBD1. The CDR3 length is 14 residues. The V and J ends lost 2 bases and 4 bases, in that order; junction bases with no gene match: 6. Germline V gene lookup returns CDR1 DFQATT and CDR2 SNEGSKA (reference sequence).

The sample holds one count of this clonotype. Being one base from a much bigger clone, this may be a read error. V usage is TRBV15 and J usage is TRBJ2-5; TRBD2 agrees at 10 bases. This CDR3 has 14 residues. The V gene's germline CDR1 is LNHNV and CDR2 YYDKDF (reference sequence). CDR3: CDTSKSGRAGTQYF. The CDR3 DNA is TGTGACACCAGCAAAAGCGGGAGGGCCGGGACCCAGTACTTC. Full variable domain (remainder filled in from reference TRBV15 and TRBJ2-5): DAMVIQNPRYQVTQFGKPVTLSCSQTLNHNVMYWYQQKSSQAPKLLFHYYDKDFNNEADTPDNFQSRRPNTSFCFLDIRSPGLGDTAMYLCDTSKSGRAGTQYFGPGTRLLVL.

The chain employs TRBV6-2 or TRBV6-3 and TRBJ1-2; D remains unclear. From germline, CDR1 is MNHEY and CDR2 SVGEGT. The CDR3 loop spans 12 amino acids. V shed 8 bases and J shed 2 bases, with 9 bases lying between them. The CDR3 nucleotides read TGTGCCAGCGGGGAAGGAAACTATGGCTACACCTTC. Its protein product is CASGEGNYGYTF.

Judged by abundance, this clonotype is medium-sized. The rearrangement joins TRBV6-2 or TRBV6-3 to TRBJ2-1; possibly TRBD1 for D (6 bases). This CDR3 region has 15 residues. Trimming left V 2 bases short and J 0 bases short, with 8 bases between. Germline CDR1 is MNHEY and CDR2 is SVGEGT. CDR3 protein: CASSYSRGSYNEQFF. The CDR3 region has the DNA TGTGCCAGCAGTTACAGCAGGGGCTCCTACAATGAGCAGTTCTTC.

This clonotype was counted ten times or more. The chain joins TRBV9 to TRBJ1-1; 9 bases match TRBD1. This CDR3 has 14 residues. The J segment lost 4 bases and the V segment lost 4 bases, leaving 5 bases of the junction unmatched. CDR1 is SGDLS, CDR2 YYNGEE, per germline. The CDR3 reads CASSRQGVATEAFF. In DNA form, the CDR3 reads TGTGCCAGCAGCCGACAGGGGGTGGCCACTGAAGCTTTCTTT.

V usage is TRBV7-3 and J usage is TRBJ2-6; the match to TRBD1 covers 7 bases. Germline CDR1 SGHTA, CDR2 FQGTGA. The junction had 8 bases not matched to a gene; V was cut back by 10 bases and J by 2 bases. The length of the CDR3 is 15 residues. CDR3 sequence (DNA): TGTGCCACCAGACAGGGCCCCCCTGGGGCCAACGTCCTGACTTTC. Amino acids: CATRQGPPGANVLTF.